Listed below are T cell receptor beta chains from one sample, sequenced in a study of cytomegalovirus exposure and HLA in healthy donors. Profiling relied on immunoSEQ multiplex PCR, and the TCRdb table lists in-frame clones only, not all of them. The sample carries about 160,000 clones, more than 70% recorded once. Sequencing input: PBMCs. Receptors originate from a male donor in good health and CMV-seropositive. The CDR3 runs from the conserved cysteine through the conserved F or W. The D gene is left open where the match is weak. The size field is filled for only some rows; it gives once, few, many or a size class.

TGTGCCAGCAGCCTTAGCGCAAGCTCCTACAATGAGCAGTTCTTC | CASSLSASSYNEQFF | TRBJ2-1 | TRBV7-6 | 15 | - | -
TGTGCCAGCAGGAGCAATGAAAAACTGTTTTTT | CASRSNEKLFF | TRBJ1-4 | TRBV11-2 | 11 | - | -
TGTGCCTGGAGTGTTGGTAGCGGGATCCTGTACGAGCAGTACTTC | CAWSVGSGILYEQYF | TRBJ2-7 | TRBV30 | 15 | - | TRBD2
TGTGCCAGCAGTTTATTGGGGAGTGACGAAGCTTTCTTT | CASSLLGSDEAFF | TRBJ1-1 | TRBV28 | 13 | few | -
TGTGCCAGCAGCTCCACATCGAACACTGAAGCTTTCTTT | CASSSTSNTEAFF | TRBJ1-1 | TRBV5-4 | 13 | - | -
TGTGCCTGGATCCCAGGCACCGGGGAGCTGTTTTTT | CAWIPGTGELFF | TRBJ2-2 | TRBV30 | 12 | - | -
TGTGCCAGCAGCCCCCAGACAGGGAATCCCTACAATGAGCAGTTCTTC | CASSPQTGNPYNEQFF | TRBJ2-1 | TRBV7-3 | 16 | - | TRBD1
TGTGCCAGCAGTGTCCAGGGAGGTCGGACTGAAGCTTTCTTT | CASSVQGGRTEAFF | TRBJ1-1 | TRBV27 | 14 | once | -
TGTGCCAGCAGCCCCTGGGACAGAGATAGCAATCAGCCCCAGCATTTT | CASSPWDRDSNQPQHF | TRBJ1-5 | TRBV28 | 16 | - | TRBD1
TGTGCCAGCAGTAGACCCGGGACTAGCTACGAGCAGTACTTC | CASSRPGTSYEQYF | TRBJ2-7 | TRBV6-6 | 14 | few | TRBD2
TGTGCCAGCAGCTTAGAAGTGGCAGGGCCCAGGGGAAAACTGTTTTTT | CASSLEVAGPRGKLFF | TRBJ1-4 | TRBV11-3 | 16 | - | -
TGTGCCAGCAGCCCACCATCCAGCTCCTACAATGAGCAGTTCTTC | CASSPPSSSYNEQFF | TRBJ2-1 | TRBV9 | 15 | - | -
TGTGCCAGCAGTTCCTTTCCGGACAATGAGCAGTTCTTC | CASSSFPDNEQFF | TRBJ2-1 | TRBV6-5 | 13 | few | -
TGTGCCAGCCGCGCTGAGACTAGCGGGACAGCGACCCAGTACTTC | CASRAETSGTATQYF | TRBJ2-5 | TRBV6-5 | 15 | - | TRBD2
TGTGCCAGCAGTGGCCGGGACAGGGGAGACTATGGCTACACCTTC | CASSGRDRGDYGYTF | TRBJ1-2 | TRBV6-4 | 15 | - | TRBD1
TGTGCCAGCAGCACCAGGGGGGCCTTCGGAGGCTACACCTTC | CASSTRGAFGGYTF | TRBJ1-2 | TRBV11-1 | 14 | - | TRBD1
TGTGCCTTGATTCCGGGACTAGCGGGGACCTACGAGCAGTACTTC | CALIPGLAGTYEQYF | TRBJ2-7 | TRBV30 | 15 | - | TRBD2
TGTGCCAGCAGTACGGGACAGGCTGTGAATGAGCAGTTCTTC | CASSTGQAVNEQFF | TRBJ2-1 | TRBV25-1 | 14 | - | TRBD1
TGTGCTAGCTCACCGGTCGGACTGGCGGGGGTGGGCTACACCTTC | CASSPVGLAGVGYTF | TRBJ1-2 | TRBV18 | 15 | once | -
TGTGCCAGCAGCGTAGGGGGACTAGCGGGAGATTATGAGCAGTTCTTC | CASSVGGLAGDYEQFF | TRBJ2-1 | TRBV9 | 16 | once | TRBD2
TGTGCCAGCAGCTTAGTGGGGGGAGGCAGGGGGACGGTATACAATGAGCAGTTCTTC | CASSLVGGGRGTVYNEQFF | TRBJ2-1 | TRBV11-2 | 19 | - | -
TGTGCCAGCAGCTTAGCGGACAGAGTACCCTTGGAGCAGTACTTC | CASSLADRVPLEQYF | TRBJ2-7 | TRBV7-8 | 15 | - | -
TGCGCCAGCAGCCAAGCGGGGACAGCCGGATGGGCTGAAGCTTTCTTT | CASSQAGTAGWAEAFF | TRBJ1-1 | TRBV4-1 | 16 | - | TRBD1
TGTGCCAGCAGCGTAGCTGGCTTTCAAGAGACCCAGTACTTC | CASSVAGFQETQYF | TRBJ2-5 | TRBV9 | 14 | - | -
TGCAGCGCCTCTCAACTATCGGGCTACACCTTC | CSASQLSGYTF | TRBJ1-2 | TRBV29-1 | 11 | - | -
TGTGCCAGTAGTATGTTCGGGGAGTCACCCCTCCACTTT | CASSMFGESPLHF | TRBJ1-6 | TRBV19 | 13 | - | -
TGTGCCAGCAGTTACATGGAAAGCGGGAGGGCGAATACGCAGTATTTT | CASSYMESGRANTQYF | TRBJ2-3 | TRBV6-5 | 16 | - | TRBD2
TGCAGCGTTGTATCGGGAGGCAATCAGCCCCAGCATTTT | CSVVSGGNQPQHF | TRBJ1-5 | TRBV29-1 | 13 | - | -
TGTGCCAGCAGCCCTCAGGGAGGGCCAGGGAATGAGCAGTTCTTC | CASSPQGGPGNEQFF | TRBJ2-1 | TRBV7-8 | 15 | - | TRBD2
TGTGCCAGCAGCTTCCTCCCGGGGGAGAGTGCCTACAATGAGCAGTTCTTC | CASSFLPGESAYNEQFF | TRBJ2-1 | TRBV11-2 | 17 | - | -
TGTGCCAGCAGTTTCCCGACACAGAACACTGAAGCTTTCTTT | CASSFPTQNTEAFF | TRBJ1-1 | TRBV28 | 14 | - | -
TGCGCCAGCAGCTTCACTAGCGGAACCTCCTACAATGAGCAGTTCTTC | CASSFTSGTSYNEQFF | TRBJ2-1 | TRBV5-1 | 16 | - | TRBD2